This T cell receptor beta chain was profiled in a study of cytomegalovirus exposure and HLA in healthy donors. Study as a whole: The same platform was used for the 110 or so validation repertoires as for the roughly 700 first-cohort repertoires, as reported in a later analysis.

The germline V and J ends were trimmed by 5 bases and 0 bases, with 5 bases remaining between them. The CDR3 consists of 13 residues. CDR1 is SGHRS and CDR2 is YFSETQ in the germline V gene. Here immunoSEQ multiplex PCR was the method, and the copy in TCRdb shows in-frame clones only, minus some. The sample lists about 250,000 clones, roughly 87% occurring once. Study-wide findings and caveats: Across donors, most TCRs were seen rarely, yet some public ones were widespread.

Comments on this clone: The antigen remains undetermined.

The rearrangement links TRBV5-1 to TRBJ1-4; D is undetermined. Sequencing input: PBMCs. The receptor comes from a young man in good health and CMV-seropositive. The DNA for the CDR3 is TGCGCCAGCAGGGCTGCAACTAATGAAAAACTGTTTTTT. Encoded protein: CASRAATNEKLFF. The whole variable domain, remainder taken from reference TRBV5-1 and TRBJ1-4, is KAGVTQTPRYLIKTRGQQVTLSCSPISGHRSVSWYQQTPGQGLQFLFEYFSETQRNKGNFPGRFSGRQFSNSRSEMNVSTLELGDSALYLCASRAATNEKLFFGSGTQLSVL.